The present entry profiles one T cell receptor beta chain with its context. The target antigen is unknown. This sample is part of a study of beta chain features in type 1 diabetes. Reverse transcribing all isolated RNA meant expressed TCRB transcripts were sequenced. Sequencing used immunoSEQ multiplex PCR; TCRdb keeps in-frame clones, though not all of them. The table includes 300,000 to 400,000 clones, over 8.5% detected once. With 1 base removed from V and 4 bases from J, the gap between germline ends came to 9 bases. This CDR3 is built from 14 residues. Germline CDR1 and CDR2: SGHRS and YFSETQ. Points from the study as a whole: Patients and controls would share equally any PCR tilt toward shorter templates. Across patients, naive, central memory and Treg TCRB repertoires exhibited apparently greater similarity than was observed across healthy donors. There was a moderate but significant shortening of TCRB CDR3s in all four CD4+ subsets of Type 1 diabetes patients.

The sequence was collected from a man between 25 and 39 years old with type 1 diabetes. Sequencing was done on a sample of central memory CD4+ T cells from blood. V is TRBV5-1 and J is TRBJ1-5, with D maybe TRBD1 (5 bases). The CDR3: CASSLSGGNQPQHF. The CDR3 DNA reads TGCGCCAGCAGCTTGTCCGGGGGGAATCAGCCCCAGCATTTT.